These 28 T cell receptor beta chains were sequenced from one sample in a study of prognosis after radiotherapy for stage I lung cancer. By two-round multiplex PCR, the TCR beta CDR3 was amplified from genomic DNA. TRBV and TRBJ genes each had their own specific primers in first-round PCR. Via MiXCR, TCRdb re-called the multiplex PCR reads, giving one row per CDR3 protein. This table holds fewer than 25,000 distinct CDR3 sequences, about 40% found once. The material sequenced was PBMCs, taken before or after stereotactic body radiation therapy (not recorded which). The origin of the receptors is a donor at least 50 years old with non-small cell lung cancer.

This clonotype has ten or more counts. The chain combines TRBV5-1 with TRBJ2-1; D is uncertain. The V end lost 4 bases, the J end lost 4 bases, and 15 bases lay between the germline ends. This CDR3 has 15 residues. Germline V CDR1 and CDR2: SGHRS, YFSETQ. The CDR3 DNA reads as TGCGCCAGCAGCCCGGACGCTGCTATTTACAATGAGCAGTTCTTC. This translates into CASSPDAAIYNEQFF.

This clonotype was seen repeatedly, ten times or more. This chain uses TRBV29-1 with TRBJ2-3, with 13 bases that match TRBD2. Germline V gives CDR1 SQVTM, CDR2 ANQGSEA. After removal of 4 bases from V and 3 bases from J, the junction contained 4 bases not matched to a gene. This CDR3 contains 15 residues. CDR3 DNA: TGCAGCGTTGCGGGACTAGCGGGAAAAACAGATACGCAGTATTTT. Translating gives CSVAGLAGKTDTQYF.

This clonotype was seen ten or more times. J is TRBJ2-5 and V is TRBV6-1; D unresolved. This CDR3 spans 13 amino acids. CDR1 is MNHNS, CDR2 SASEGT, per germline. Trimming pared 2 bases from V and 5 bases from J, leaving 9 bases between. This chain's CDR3 is CASSELPRETQYF. CDR3 bases: TGTGCCAGCAGTGAACTCCCCAGGGAGACCCAGTACTTC.

The sample holds many counts of this clonotype. The J gene is TRBJ1-2, the V gene TRBV5-1; D not certain. The V gene lost 1 base and the J gene lost 2 bases, with 6 bases spanning the gap. Germline loops: CDR1 SGHRS, CDR2 YFSETQ. This CDR3 region has 13 residues. In DNA form, the CDR3 reads TGCGCCAGCAGCTTGTTTCGGAACTATGGCTACACCTTC. It is translated as CASSLFRNYGYTF.

This clonotype has a count of ten or more. V usage is TRBV20-1 and J usage is TRBJ2-7, with 7 bases fitting TRBD2. The germline gives CDR1 DFQATT, CDR2 SNEGSKA (reference sequence). This CDR3 region has 13 residues. Unmatched junction bases numbered 8, after V lost 2 bases and J lost 7 bases. DNA for the CDR3: TGCAGTGCTAGAACTGGGGGGGTGGGGGAGCAGTACTTC. This gives the protein CSARTGGVGEQYF.

There are many counts of this clonotype. This chain connects TRBV19 to TRBJ2-1, with 13 bases matching TRBD2. Germline-derived CDR1 and CDR2 are LNHDA and SQIVND (reference sequence). The CDR3 spans 17 residues. The trim removed 6 bases at V and 7 bases at J, leaving 12 bases unmatched. CDR3 nucleotides: TGTGCCAGTAGGGCACTAGCGGGAGGGTGGGTGAGGAATGAGCAGTTCTTC. Protein sequence: CASRALAGGWVRNEQFF.

Details on this clonotype: One end of the junction is discordant with germline, which a read error may explain. V gene TRBV6-2 or TRBV6-3 combines with J gene TRBJ1-3; D unresolved. CDR1 is MNHEY and CDR2 is SVGEGT in the germline V gene. This CDR3 is 13 amino acids long. The CDR3: CASSQLSGNAIYF. The CDR3 DNA reads TGTGCCAGCAGTCAGCTCTCTGGAAACGCCATATATTTT.

This clonotype came up a few times. The chain has TRBV12-3 or TRBV12-4 and TRBJ1-2, with a weak D call TRBD1 (5 bases). The CDR3 has 11 residues. Deletions cut 7 bases from V and 4 bases from J, with 7 bases between. For the CDR3, the DNA is TGTGCCAGCATGGGGGGCTATGGCTACACCTTC. Amino acid sequence: CASMGGYGYTF.

Note on this clonotype: A far larger clone is one base from this, pointing to a likely read error. Written as DNA, the CDR3 is TGTGCCAGCAGCTCAGCCACATGGTACACTGGCTACACCTTC. Translation: CASSSATWYTGYTF. The V call is TRBV12-3 or TRBV12-4, the J call TRBJ1-2; D is unclear. Trimming removed 6 bases at V and 7 bases at J, with 18 bases between. The CDR3 spans 14 residues.

With regard to this clonotype: One end of the junction is discordant with germline, which a read error may explain. V and J are TRBV12-3 or TRBV12-4 and TRBJ1-2, with D possibly TRBD1 on 5 matching bases. This CDR3 is 14 amino acids long. DNA of the CDR3: TGTGCCAGCAGGAGGGGCGGAGAAGACTATGTCTACACCTTC. Its protein product is CASRRGGEDYVYTF.

In this sample, this clonotype turned up many times. The chain is built from TRBV18 and TRBJ2-2; D call uncertain. V lost 3 bases to trimming and J lost 5 bases, with 13 bases between them. The CDR3 length is 15 residues. Germline assignment: CDR1 KGHSH and CDR2 LQKENI. CDR3 nucleotide sequence: TGTGCCAGCTCACCGGACCTATACCAAACCGGGGAGCTGTTTTTT. Translated, it gives CASSPDLYQTGELFF. Full variable domain (outside the CDR3, taken from reference TRBV18 and TRBJ2-2): NAGVMQNPRHLVRRRGQEARLRCSPMKGHSHVYWYRQLPEEGLKFMVYLQKENIIDESGMPKERFSAEFPKEGPSILRIQQVVRGDSAAYFCASSPDLYQTGELFFGEGSRLTVL.

The chain has TRBV5-1 and TRBJ2-3, with TRBD2 matching 13 bases. The germline V gene has CDR1 SGHRS and CDR2 YFSETQ. This CDR3 spans 20 amino acids. J was trimmed by 6 bases and V by 0 bases; bases with no gene match: 16. CDR3 residues: CASSLANLGLAGVVFDTQYF. As DNA, the CDR3 is TGCGCCAGCAGCTTGGCAAACCTTGGACTAGCGGGAGTTGTGTTCGATACGCAGTATTTT.

This clonotype was found many times. The chain couples TRBV4-2 to TRBJ1-1; D not certain. The CDR3 has 15 residues. CDR1 is LGHNA and CDR2 is YNFKEQ in the germline V gene. The V and J ends lost 1 base and 1 base respectively, with 10 bases between them. The DNA for the CDR3 is TGTGCCAGCAGCCAAGCTAGGGCCCCGAACACTGAAGCTTTCTTT. Translated, it gives CASSQARAPNTEAFF.

The chain recombines TRBV12-5 with TRBJ2-7, with D perhaps matching TRBD2 (5 bases). Germline values: CDR1 LGHNT, CDR2 FRNRAP. The ends were cut back, 6 bases at V and 2 bases at J, with 14 bases in the middle. The CDR3 spans 14 residues. CDR3 sequence (DNA): TGTGCTAGTGGCCCCCCCGGGAAAGCCTACGAGCAGTACTTC. This encodes CASGPPGKAYEQYF.

This clonotype was observed many times. The chain carries TRBV14 and TRBJ2-1; tentatively, D is TRBD2 (7 bases). The germline V gene encodes CDR1 SGHDN and CDR2 FVKESK. Trimming left V 4 bases short and J 9 bases short, with 13 bases between. This CDR3 is 13 amino acids long. CDR3 sequence reads: CASSRGGQGEQFF. CDR3 in DNA: TGTGCCAGCAGCCGGGGGGGGCAGGGTGAGCAGTTCTTC.

This clonotype was counted many times. The gene calls are TRBV24-1 and TRBJ2-5, with D perhaps TRBD2 (5 bases). The germline CDR1 and CDR2 sequences are KGHDR and SFDVKD. This CDR3 has 16 residues. The V and J ends lost 5 bases and 5 bases respectively, with 20 bases between them. The CDR3 bases are TGTGCCACCAGTGGGGGTGTGGGAGCGCTGGGGGAGACCCAGTACTTC. It specifies CATSGGVGALGETQYF.

This clonotype was found many times. This chain joins TRBV19 and TRBJ2-3; D possibly matches TRBD1 or TRBD2 (5 bases each). Deletions cut 4 bases from V and 5 bases from J, with 19 bases between. The CDR3 runs 16 residues. Germline CDR1 is LNHDA and CDR2 is SQIVND (reference sequence). The CDR3 is CASSRAGTYSEDTQYF. In nucleotides, the CDR3 is TGTGCCAGTAGTAGAGCCGGGACGTACTCAGAAGATACGCAGTATTTT.

To note about this clonotype: Its ends do not fully match the called genes, so a read error is possible. The chain couples TRBV24-1 to TRBJ2-1; 8 bases align to TRBD2. The CDR3 extends over 14 amino acids. Per germline, CDR1 KGHDR and CDR2 SFDVKD. CDR3 in DNA: TGTGCCACCAGTGATTCCGGGGGGGAGGGTGAGCGGTTCTTC. It encodes CATSDSGGEGERFF.

This clonotype was found many times. V and J are TRBV18 and TRBJ1-4; the D is unclear. V was clipped by 0 bases and J by 5 bases, with 4 bases between them. The CDR3 runs 13 residues. Germline V gene data show CDR1 as KGHSH and CDR2 as LQKENI. CDR3 DNA sequence: TGTGCCAGCTCACCACCGACGAATGAAAAACTGTTTTTT. It is translated as CASSPPTNEKLFF.

This clonotype was detected a few times. This rearrangement joins TRBV5-1 to TRBJ2-3, with D possibly matching TRBD2 (6 bases). CDR1 and CDR2 from the germline V gene are SGHRS and YFSETQ. The ends were cut back, 0 bases at V and 4 bases at J, with 9 bases in the middle. CDR3 length equals 14 residues. DNA for the CDR3: TGCGCCAGCAGCTTGGATCCTAGCGCAGATACGCAGTATTTT. Translated: CASSLDPSADTQYF.

This rearrangement joins TRBV11-2 to TRBJ2-3; 9 bases fit TRBD2. V was clipped by 3 bases and J by 2 bases; unmatched bases: 9. CDR3 length: 17 residues. CDR1 SGHAT and CDR2 FQNNGV come from the germline V gene. CDR3 protein: CASSFPERGAITDTQYF. The CDR3, as DNA: TGTGCCAGCAGCTTCCCCGAGCGGGGGGCAATCACAGATACGCAGTATTTT.

This clonotype has at least ten counts. J is TRBJ2-7 and V is TRBV6-2 or TRBV6-3, with TRBD2 identical over 8 bases. Per the germline V gene, CDR1 is MNHEY and CDR2 is SVGEGT. This CDR3 spans 16 amino acids. The V segment lost 0 bases and the J segment 5 bases; nucleotides outside the gene matches: 9. CDR3: CASSYSNFGGGNEQYF. CDR3 in DNA: TGTGCCAGCAGTTACTCCAACTTCGGGGGGGGTAACGAGCAGTACTTC.

Concerning this clonotype itself: Just one base apart from a much larger clone, this may be a read error. The rearrangement uses TRBV20-1 and TRBJ2-4; no reliable D call. This CDR3 spans 12 amino acids. Looked up from germline, CDR1 is DFQATT and CDR2 is SNEGSKA (reference sequence). V lost 2 bases, J lost 2 bases, and 4 bases lay in between. CDR3 sequence reads: CSARYSKNIQYF. The CDR3 region has the DNA TGCAGTGCTAGATATTCCAAAAACATTCAGTACTTC.

V gene TRBV4-2 combines with J gene TRBJ2-7; D is unclear. V was pared by 1 base and J by 5 bases, with 18 bases between. Germline-derived CDR1 and CDR2 are LGHNA and YNFKEQ. This CDR3 has 16 residues. The CDR3 nucleotides read TGTGCCAGCAGCCAAGCCCCCTGGGATGGGTCCCACGAGCAGTACTTC. Protein product: CASSQAPWDGSHEQYF.

This sequence joins TRBV6-9 and TRBJ1-1; no firm D call. Deletions cut 4 bases from V and 2 bases from J, with 11 bases between. Germline CDR1 and CDR2: MNHGY and SVAAGI. The CDR3 loop spans 14 amino acids. The DNA of the CDR3 is TGTGCCAGCAGTTTAACCCCGGGAAACACTGAAGCTTTCTTT. The encoded protein is CASSLTPGNTEAFF.

The V and J genes are TRBV5-6 and TRBJ2-3; TRBD1 matches 12 bases. Germline lookup yields CDR1 SGHDT and CDR2 YYEEEE. With 4 bases clipped from V and 3 bases from J, the junction kept 3 bases outside the gene matches. The CDR3 length is 15 residues. The CDR3 DNA reads TGTGCCAGCAGCCGGGACAGGGGGCAAACAGATACGCAGTATTTT. It specifies CASSRDRGQTDTQYF.

The table lists this clonotype with many counts. The chain is built from TRBV4-3 and TRBJ2-1; the match to TRBD2 covers 7 bases. Germline assignment: CDR1 LGHNA and CDR2 YSLEER. CDR3 length equals 16 residues. J gave up 2 bases and V 4 bases, and 8 bases lay outside the gene matches. CDR3 in amino acids: CASSLRLAGPYNEQFF. The CDR3 bases are TGCGCCAGCAGCCTGAGACTAGCCGGACCCTACAATGAGCAGTTCTTC.

Worth noting for this clonotype: The germline gene is not matched at one end of the junction; a read error may be the cause. The gene calls are TRBV7-2 and TRBJ2-7, with D maybe TRBD2 (6 bases). The CDR3 has 16 residues. CDR1 and CDR2 from the germline V gene are SGHTA and FQGNSA. CDR3: CPSSSAPGLRGREQYF. The CDR3 DNA is TGTCCCAGCAGCTCGGCGCCGGGACTCCGGGGTCGCGAGCAGTACTTC.